The 32 T cell receptor beta chains presented below share a single source sample, sequenced in a study of cytomegalovirus exposure and HLA in healthy donors. PCR primers comprised 60 Vbeta and 13 Jbeta primers. This table comes from immunoSEQ multiplex PCR, and its TCRdb copy is limited to in-frame clones, with some not included. There are about 110,000 clones in the sample; approximately 70% occur only once, and around 8.2% lies in the top ten. The sample comprised PBMCs. All receptors derive from a man aged 30 to 39 in good health and CMV-seropositive.

CDR3 bases: TGTGCCAGCAGCTTAAGGGGACAGAGCTCTGGAAACACCATATATTTT. Encoded protein: CASSLRGQSSGNTIYF. This chain links TRBV7-9 with TRBJ1-3; TRBD1 agrees at 7 bases. J lost 0 bases, V lost 2 bases, and 4 bases had no gene match. The CDR3 has 16 residues. CDR1 and CDR2 (germline): SEHNR, FQNEAQ (reference sequence).

The chain links TRBV27 to TRBJ2-3, with no clear D. Trimming removed 2 bases from V and 6 bases from J, with 15 bases in between. From germline, CDR1 is MNHEY and CDR2 SMNVEV (reference sequence). This CDR3 spans 15 amino acids. The CDR3 DNA sequence: TGTGCCAGCAGTTTAGCGGCTAGATCTTTGGATACGCAGTATTTT. Its protein is CASSLAARSLDTQYF.

The CDR3 DNA reads TGTGCCAGCAGCTTAAGGGCCCGCGTTACAGGGCTGGAAAAACTGTTTTTT. Protein product: CASSLRARVTGLEKLFF. The rearrangement joins TRBV7-2 to TRBJ1-4; the D gene is possibly TRBD1 (6 bases). Between the trimmed V and J ends, which lost 2 bases and 8 bases, there was a span of 21 bases. CDR1 and CDR2 (germline): SGHTA, FQGNSA. The CDR3 has 17 amino acids.

The rearrangement joins TRBV4-1 to TRBJ1-1, with 7 nucleotides matching TRBD1. CDR1 and CDR2 from the germline V gene are MGHRA and YSYEKL. The CDR3 has 18 residues. Losses at the gene ends were 3 bases for V and 10 bases for J; bases not matched to a gene: 23. The CDR3 reads CASSHQTGWGRVGGRAFF. CDR3 in DNA: TGCGCCAGCAGCCACCAGACAGGGTGGGGCCGGGTTGGTGGCAGAGCTTTCTTT.

This sequence joins TRBV29-1 and TRBJ1-1; 11 nucleotides line up with TRBD1. Trimming cost V 7 bases and J 13 bases; bases outside gene matches: 8. Germline CDR1 reads SQVTM; CDR2 reads ANQGSEA. The CDR3 sequence is 11 residues long. The CDR3 nucleotides are TGCAGCGGGACAGGGGGCGAATTCAGTTTCTTT. Translated: CSGTGGEFSFF.

This chain joins TRBV5-1 and TRBJ2-7; D uncertain. There are 12 residues in the CDR3. Trimming shortened V by 4 bases and J by 5 bases, and 10 bases separated the two germline ends. Germline values: CDR1 SGHRS, CDR2 YFSETQ. The CDR3 loop is CASSARLDEQYF. The CDR3 coding sequence is TGCGCCAGCAGCGCGAGGTTGGACGAGCAGTACTTC. Full variable domain (rest looked up from reference TRBV5-1 and TRBJ2-7): KAGVTQTPRYLIKTRGQQVTLSCSPISGHRSVSWYQQTPGQGLQFLFEYFSETQRNKGNFPGRFSGRQFSNSRSEMNVSTLELGDSALYLCASSARLDEQYFGPGTRLTVT.

The chain recombines TRBV11-3 with TRBJ2-7; unclear D gene. Germline V gene lookup returns CDR1 SGHNT and CDR2 YENEEA. V was clipped by 2 bases and J by 7 bases, with 12 bases between them. There are 13 residues in the CDR3. This CDR3 is CASSLSPPREQYV. CDR3 sequence (DNA): TGTGCCAGCAGCTTATCTCCCCCGCGGGAGCAGTACGTC.

The chain joins TRBV21-1 to TRBJ2-7; TRBD1, the table's D call, was not compared with the DNA. TRBV21-1 is deemed a pseudogene. The CDR3 has 19 amino acids. The CDR3 here is CASSKVLHRGLSRAYEQYV. CDR3 sequence (DNA): TGTGCCAGCAGCAAAGTTCTCCACAGGGGTCTAAGCCGGGCCTACGAGCAGTACGTC.

CDR3 residues: CASSPGQGAGEKLFF. The DNA of the CDR3 is TGCGCCAGCAGCCCAGGACAGGGTGCAGGAGAAAAACTGTTTTTT. V usage is TRBV5-1 and J usage is TRBJ1-4; 8 nucleotides align to TRBD1. Germline assignment: CDR1 SGHRS and CDR2 YFSETQ. V shed 4 bases, J shed 8 bases, and the junction held 10 bases outside the gene matches. The CDR3 totals 15 residues.

This clone was seen more than once but under ten times. Other DNA sequences in this sample translate to the same CDR3. DNA for the CDR3: TGCGCCAGCAGCTTGAGTACAGGGGATGGCTACACCTTC. This codes for CASSLSTGDGYTF. J is TRBJ1-2 and V is TRBV5-1, with TRBD1 matching 7 bases. Germline V gene data show CDR1 as SGHRS and CDR2 as YFSETQ. Unmatched junction bases numbered 3, after V lost 1 base and J lost 6 bases. The CDR3 sequence is 13 residues long.

This chain connects TRBV4-1 to TRBJ2-3; D may be TRBD2 (6 bases). CDR3 size: 15 residues. Germline values: CDR1 MGHRA, CDR2 YSYEKL. The V gene lost 2 bases and the J gene lost 7 bases, with 16 bases spanning the gap. In nucleotides, the CDR3 is TGCGCCAGCAGCCAACCCCTAACTAGCCCGAATACGCAGTATTTT. Protein product: CASSQPLTSPNTQYF.

The J gene is TRBJ2-7, the V gene TRBV7-3; TRBD1 agrees at 8 bases. With 6 bases clipped from V and 2 bases from J, the junction kept 9 bases outside the gene matches. Per germline, CDR1 SGHTA and CDR2 FQGTGA. The CDR3 runs to 15 residues. The CDR3 protein is CASSSGTGTTYEQYF. Written as DNA, the CDR3 is TGTGCCAGCAGTTCCGGGACAGGCACTACCTACGAGCAGTACTTC.

This clone was found a few times. The chain is built from TRBV7-2 and TRBJ1-2; the D gene is possibly TRBD1 (5 bases). With 4 bases removed from V and 5 bases from J, the gap between germline ends came to 11 bases. The CDR3 runs to 13 residues. Germline values: CDR1 SGHTA, CDR2 FQGNSA. CDR3 coding DNA: TGTGCCAGCAGCTCTGAAGGGGCGTATGGCTACACCTTC. Translating it yields CASSSEGAYGYTF.

V gene TRBV6-1 combines with J gene TRBJ2-4; tentative D call: TRBD1 (5 bases). The CDR3 sequence is 16 residues long. Germline-derived CDR1 and CDR2 are MNHNS and SASEGT. V was pared by 4 bases and J by 0 bases, with 13 bases between. CDR3 region: CASSGWTDIAKNIQYF. CDR3 nucleotide sequence: TGTGCCAGCAGTGGATGGACGGACATAGCCAAAAACATTCAGTACTTC.

The J gene is TRBJ2-1, the V gene TRBV10-3; 9 positions match TRBD2. V lost 6 bases and J lost 0; bases outside the gene matches: 6. This CDR3 has 16 amino acids. CDR1 is ENHRY and CDR2 is SYGVKD in the germline V gene. The CDR3 DNA reads TGTGCCATCAGAGCTGCGGGAGGGCTCTCCTACAATGAGCAGTTCTTC. Its translation: CAIRAAGGLSYNEQFF.

The J gene is TRBJ1-1, the V gene TRBV7-2, with a possible D match to TRBD1 (6 bases). This CDR3 has 14 amino acids. CDR1 is SGHTA and CDR2 is FQGNSA in the germline V gene. V lost 10 bases and J lost 4, with 19 bases in between. The CDR3 loop reads CATTNPGATTEAFF. In DNA form, the CDR3 reads TGTGCCACCACGAACCCAGGGGCAACCACTGAAGCTTTCTTT.

This clone was seen a handful of times. The V call is TRBV5-8, the J call TRBJ1-2; tentative D call: TRBD1 (5 bases). The CDR3 has 15 residues. V shed 0 bases and J shed 1 base, with 10 bases lying between them. Germline CDR1 and CDR2: SGHTS and YDEGEE. In DNA form, the CDR3 reads TGTGCCAGCAGCTTGGGCAGGGTTATTAACTATGGCTACACCTTC. Its translation: CASSLGRVINYGYTF.

As for this clone: The conserved final phenylalanine or tryptophan is absent from the CDR3, which likely points to a read error. The CDR3 loop reads CASSLRGGRSYTI. The CDR3 bases are TGTGCCAGCAGCCTTAGAGGGGGCCGCTCCTACACCATC. The V call is TRBV7-9, the J call TRBJ1-2; 7 bases align to TRBD1. Germline V gives CDR1 SEHNR, CDR2 FQNEAQ (reference sequence). The CDR3 sequence is 13 residues long. V lost 5 bases to trimming and J lost 10 bases; unmatched junction nucleotides: 10.

This clone showed up just a few times. The chain carries TRBV7-3 and TRBJ2-7; 10 bases fit TRBD1. Germline CDR1 is SGHTA and CDR2 is FQGTGA. This CDR3 is built from 15 residues. After removal of 4 bases from V and 0 bases from J, the junction contained 3 bases not matched to a gene. The CDR3 nucleotides are TGTGCCAGCAGCTGGACAGGGGGTGACTCCTACGAGCAGTACTTC. Amino acids: CASSWTGGDSYEQYF.

The chain carries TRBV5-4 and TRBJ2-1; no clear D gene. This CDR3 comprises 15 residues. CDR1 is SGHNT, CDR2 YYREEE, per germline (reference sequence). Between the trimmed V and J ends, which lost 1 base and 3 bases, there was a span of 11 bases. The CDR3 DNA reads as TGTGCCAGCAGCTTGAAAAGAGAGCTCTACAATGAGCAGTTCTTC. It yields the protein CASSLKRELYNEQFF.

This clone was counted only a few times. CDR3 sequence reads: CASSVTMTSTQETQYF. CDR3 nucleotide sequence: TGTGCCAGCAGCGTCACTATGACTAGTACACAAGAGACCCAGTACTTC. This chain links TRBV9 with TRBJ2-5; tentatively, D is TRBD2 (6 bases). V was shortened by 2 bases and J by 2 bases, with 16 bases between the two germline ends. The CDR3 is 16 residues long. Germline assignment: CDR1 SGDLS and CDR2 YYNGEE.

This chain joins TRBV5-6 and TRBJ2-3; 10 nucleotides align to TRBD2. The CDR3 consists of 17 residues. With V trimmed by 5 bases and J by 6 bases, 15 bases remained unmatched. In germline, CDR1 is SGHDT, CDR2 YYEEEE. CDR3: CASRLISGGAFFDTQYF. For the CDR3, the DNA is TGTGCCAGCAGGTTGATCAGCGGGGGGGCCTTTTTTGATACGCAGTATTTT. Full variable domain (remainder filled in from reference TRBV5-6 and TRBJ2-3): DAGVTQSPTHLIKTRGQQVTLRCSPKSGHDTVSWYQQALGQGPQFIFQYYEEEERQRGNFPDRFSGHQFPNYSSELNVNALLLGDSALYLCASRLISGGAFFDTQYFGPGTRLTVL.

The chain links TRBV5-4 to TRBJ2-2; 9 bases match TRBD2. CDR1 is SGHNT, CDR2 YYREEE, per germline (reference sequence). The CDR3 extends over 20 amino acids. The V gene end was trimmed by 0 bases and the J gene end by 6 bases; junction bases not matched to a gene: 18. The CDR3 here is CASSLGPRPGSGRTSGELFF. CDR3 nucleotide sequence: TGTGCCAGCAGCTTGGGGCCCCGCCCAGGGAGCGGGAGGACTTCCGGGGAGCTGTTTTTT.

Regarding this clone: At one end, the junction sequence differs from germline, possibly due to a read error. The rearrangement joins TRBV7-7 to TRBJ2-1; TRBD2 aligns across 11 bases. Germline lookup yields CDR1 SSHAT and CDR2 FNYEAQ (reference sequence). The CDR3 covers 15 residues. Here the CDR3 DNA reads TGTGCTAGCAGCTTTCTAGCGGGGGGAATTAATGAGCAGTTCTTC. It encodes CASSFLAGGINEQFF.

This clone occurred a few times. The V gene is TRBV10-3, the J gene TRBJ2-6; D perhaps matches TRBD1 (6 bases). Germline lookup yields CDR1 ENHRY and CDR2 SYGVKD. The V and J ends lost 3 bases and 0 bases respectively, with 18 bases between them. The CDR3 covers 19 residues. The CDR3 DNA follows: TGTGCCATCAGTGATAAGACGACAGGCAGGGGCTCTGGGGCCAACGTCCTGACTTTC. Translated: CAISDKTTGRGSGANVLTF.

The J gene is TRBJ2-1, the V gene TRBV29-1; 10 bases align to TRBD1. V lost 4 bases to trimming and J lost 6 bases; unmatched junction nucleotides: 9. CDR1 and CDR2 from the germline V gene are SQVTM and ANQGSEA. The CDR3 consists of 15 residues. The CDR3 region is CSVASRTGGGNEQFF. The CDR3, as DNA: TGCAGCGTTGCCTCAAGGACAGGGGGGGGCAATGAGCAGTTCTTC.

V and J are TRBV7-9 and TRBJ1-4, with D maybe TRBD1 (6 bases). Germline CDR1 is SEHNR and CDR2 is FQNEAQ (reference sequence). The germline V and J ends were trimmed by 0 bases and 3 bases, with 8 bases remaining between them. The CDR3 covers 15 residues. Here the CDR3 DNA reads TGTGCCAGCAGCTTAGCACAGGGCCCTAATGAAAAACTGTTTTTT. Its protein product is CASSLAQGPNEKLFF.

V is TRBV4-1 and J is TRBJ1-2; 7 bases line up with TRBD1. The trim removed 0 bases at V and 4 bases at J, leaving 2 bases unmatched. The CDR3 has 14 amino acids. From germline, CDR1 is MGHRA and CDR2 YSYEKL. The CDR3 reads CASSQERQGYGYTF. CDR3 DNA sequence: TGCGCCAGCAGCCAAGAAAGACAGGGCTATGGCTACACCTTC.

The genes are TRBV5-5 and TRBJ1-2; 7 nucleotides align to TRBD1. This CDR3 spans 13 amino acids. Germline CDR1 reads SGHKS; CDR2 reads YYEKEE (reference sequence). The V and J ends lost 4 bases and 4 bases, in that order; junction bases with no gene match: 4. The CDR3 DNA is TGTGCCAGCAGCCAGGGGGGCGGCTATGGCTACACCTTC. Protein sequence: CASSQGGGYGYTF.

This rearrangement joins TRBV30 to TRBJ1-1; possible D gene TRBD1, 5 bases. Germline V CDR1 and CDR2: GTSNPN, SVGIG (reference sequence). V lost 5 bases and J lost 7, with 20 bases in between. This CDR3 is built from 14 residues. The CDR3 DNA reads as TGTGCCTGGGTCGGGTTGCAGGGCGCGGTTGAAGCTTTCTTT. Protein: CAWVGLQGAVEAFF.

The chain has TRBV10-3 and TRBJ2-2, with D hard to call. Germline-derived CDR1 and CDR2 are ENHRY and SYGVKD. The CDR3 consists of 14 residues. Trimming removed 10 bases from V and 0 bases from J, with 12 bases in between. The CDR3 region is CATRMTSNTGELFF. CDR3 nucleotides: TGTGCCACCCGAATGACTTCGAACACCGGGGAGCTGTTTTTT.

The chain is built from TRBV5-1 and TRBJ2-2, with 12 nucleotides matching TRBD2. CDR3 length: 15 residues. Germline V gives CDR1 SGHRS, CDR2 YFSETQ. J lost 5 bases, V lost 4 bases, and 3 bases had no gene match. The CDR3 DNA reads TGCGCCAGCAGCGTCGGGACTAGCGGGACCGGGGAGCTGTTTTTT. Translation gives CASSVGTSGTGELFF. The whole variable domain, filled in from reference TRBV5-1 and TRBJ2-2, reads KAGVTQTPRYLIKTRGQQVTLSCSPISGHRSVSWYQQTPGQGLQFLFEYFSETQRNKGNFPGRFSGRQFSNSRSEMNVSTLELGDSALYLCASSVGTSGTGELFFGEGSRLTVL.